The 13 T cell receptor beta chains presented below share a single source sample, sequenced in a study of beta chain features in type 1 diabetes. What was sequenced were expressed TCRB transcripts, since all of the isolated RNA had been reverse transcribed. The method was immunoSEQ multiplex PCR; TCRdb's version includes in-frame clones alone and lacks a portion of them. The table records 860,000 or so clones, about 17% of them present only once. The sample comprised naive CD4+ T cells from blood. The source is a woman aged 18-29 years in good health.

The CDR3 sequence: CASRLVLARETQYF. CDR3 nucleotides: TGTGCAAGTCGCTTAGTTCTAGCTCGTGAGACCCAGTACTTC. The chain carries TRBV12-2 and TRBJ2-5; no DNA check was done on the table's D call, TRBD2. TRBV12-2 is classified as a pseudogene. The CDR3 extends over 14 amino acids.

V is TRBV4-3 and J is TRBJ1-2; D uncertain. The CDR3 is made up of 15 amino acids. V gave up 3 bases and J gave up 7 bases, with 18 bases separating them. Germline loops: CDR1 LGHNA, CDR2 YSLEER. In DNA, the CDR3 is TGCGCCAGCAGCCAGAACCGGCAGGTGATCTCTGGCTACACCTTC. It translates to CASSQNRQVISGYTF.

Many counts were recorded for this clone. The chain is built from TRBV21-1 and TRBJ2-7; no check of the table's D call, TRBD2, against the DNA was made. TRBV21-1 is termed a pseudogene. This CDR3 is built from 13 residues. CDR3 sequence (DNA): TGTGCCAGCAGCATTAGCGGAACCTACGAGCAGTACTTC. Protein: CASSISGTYEQYF.

V and J are TRBV28 and TRBJ1-3, with D perhaps matching TRBD1 (5 bases). The V end was cut by 2 bases, the J end by 2 bases, with 13 bases between. This CDR3 is 16 amino acids long. Germline V gene lookup returns CDR1 MDHEN and CDR2 SYDVKM. CDR3 protein: CASSLRGAQAGNTIYF. The CDR3 DNA reads as TGTGCCAGCAGTTTACGAGGGGCGCAGGCTGGAAACACCATATATTTT.

The chain combines TRBV28 with TRBJ1-5; no definite D call. V was pared by 7 bases and J by 0 bases, with 4 bases between. CDR1 and CDR2 (germline): MDHEN, SYDVKM. This CDR3 is built from 12 residues. The CDR3 here is CASTTSNQPQHF. The CDR3 DNA is TGTGCCAGCACGACTAGCAATCAGCCCCAGCATTTT.

This clone has a handful of counts. The chain uses TRBV7-9 and TRBJ1-5; D gene uncertain. V lost 1 base and J lost 4, with 8 bases in between. Germline CDR1 SEHNR, CDR2 FQNEAQ (reference sequence). The CDR3 runs to 14 residues. The CDR3 DNA reads TGTGCCAGCAGCTTAGGACCGGGGAATCAGCCCCAGCATTTT. It codes for CASSLGPGNQPQHF. Full variable domain (outside the CDR3, taken from reference TRBV7-9 and TRBJ1-5): DTGVSQNPRHKITKRGQNVTFRCDPISEHNRLYWYRQTLGQGPEFLTYFQNEAQLEKSRLLSDRFSAERPKGSFSTLEIQRTEQGDSAMYLCASSLGPGNQPQHFGDGTRLSIL.

This clone occurred a few times. The chain uses TRBV5-4 and TRBJ2-3, with 7 bases identical to TRBD2. The CDR3 is 16 residues long. Germline V gives CDR1 SGHNT, CDR2 YYREEE (reference sequence). With 3 bases clipped from V and 0 bases from J, the junction kept 7 bases outside the gene matches. The DNA of the CDR3 is TGTGCCAGCAGCTCACAGAGCGGGAATAGCACAGATACGCAGTATTTT. Its protein is CASSSQSGNSTDTQYF.

This clone was seen more than once but under ten times. The chain couples TRBV5-6 to TRBJ1-1; D not resolved. The CDR3 has 17 residues. Germline V gene lookup returns CDR1 SGHDT and CDR2 YYEEEE. V was shortened by 5 bases and J by 1 base, with 21 bases between the two germline ends. The CDR3 is CASRTRVGWEGNTEAFF. The CDR3 coding sequence is TGTGCCAGCAGGACGCGGGTCGGCTGGGAAGGGAACACTGAAGCTTTCTTT.

The chain combines TRBV2 with TRBJ2-3; a weak D match, TRBD2 (6 bases). This CDR3 is 12 amino acids long. Between the trimmed V and J ends, which lost 7 bases and 9 bases, there was a span of 14 bases. Germline V gives CDR1 SNHLY, CDR2 FYNNEI. The CDR3 here is CASKGGGKTQYF. In DNA, the CDR3 is TGTGCCAGCAAGGGTGGCGGGAAAACGCAGTATTTT.

This clone was seen more than once but under ten times. The chain combines TRBV11-2 with TRBJ2-4; possible D gene TRBD2, 5 bases. Trimming pared 4 bases from V and 0 bases from J, leaving 13 bases between. The CDR3 is 16 residues long. Germline CDR1 is SGHAT and CDR2 is FQNNGV. The CDR3 protein is CASSSRGALAKNIQYF. The CDR3 coding sequence is TGTGCCAGCAGCTCTCGGGGAGCACTAGCCAAAAACATTCAGTACTTC.

This clone has a handful of counts. The chain joins TRBV10-2 to TRBJ2-1; 15 nucleotides match TRBD2. This CDR3 has 17 amino acids. Germline-derived CDR1 and CDR2 are WSHSY and SAAADI. The V segment lost 6 bases and the J segment 7 bases; nucleotides outside the gene matches: 10. The CDR3 here is CASSAGLAGGVGNEQFF. CDR3 nucleotide sequence: TGCGCCAGCAGCGCGGGACTAGCGGGAGGTGTTGGGAATGAGCAGTTCTTC.

This clone came up a few times. The chain recombines TRBV7-9 with TRBJ2-5; 8 nucleotides agree with TRBD2. Losses at the gene ends were 1 base for V and 8 bases for J; bases not matched to a gene: 6. CDR1 is SEHNR and CDR2 is FQNEAQ in the germline V gene (reference sequence). The CDR3 extends over 14 amino acids. CDR3 sequence: CASSLVGTSLTQYF. DNA of the CDR3: TGTGCCAGCAGCTTAGTTGGGACTAGTCTCACCCAGTACTTC.

The rearrangement links TRBV14 to TRBJ2-5; perhaps D is TRBD1 or TRBD2 (5 bases each). Trimming stripped 5 bases from V and 2 bases from J, with 9 bases between. This CDR3 comprises 13 residues. Per the germline V gene, CDR1 is SGHDN and CDR2 is FVKESK. CDR3 residues: CASSAGTQETQYF. For the CDR3, the DNA is TGTGCCAGCAGCGCCGGGACGCAAGAGACCCAGTACTTC.